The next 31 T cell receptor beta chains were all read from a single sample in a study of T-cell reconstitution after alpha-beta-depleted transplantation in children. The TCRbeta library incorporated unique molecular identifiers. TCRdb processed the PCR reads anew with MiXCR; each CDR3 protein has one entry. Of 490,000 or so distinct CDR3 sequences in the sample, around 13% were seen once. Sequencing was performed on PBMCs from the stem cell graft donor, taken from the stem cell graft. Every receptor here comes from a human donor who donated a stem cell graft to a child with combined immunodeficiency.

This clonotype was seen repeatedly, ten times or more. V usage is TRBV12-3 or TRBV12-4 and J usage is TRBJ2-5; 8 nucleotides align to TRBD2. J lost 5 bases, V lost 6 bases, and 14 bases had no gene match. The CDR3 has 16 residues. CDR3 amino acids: CASSSSVGRAGETQYF. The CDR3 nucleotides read TGTGCCAGCAGCAGTTCTGTCGGGAGGGCCGGGGAGACCCAGTACTTC.

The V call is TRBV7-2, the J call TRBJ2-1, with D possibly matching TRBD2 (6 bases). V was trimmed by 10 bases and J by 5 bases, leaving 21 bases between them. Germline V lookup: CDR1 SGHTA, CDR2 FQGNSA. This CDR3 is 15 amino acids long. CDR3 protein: CATRTRGGADNEQFF. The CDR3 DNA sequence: TGTGCCACCAGAACCCGGGGCGGGGCTGACAATGAGCAGTTCTTC.

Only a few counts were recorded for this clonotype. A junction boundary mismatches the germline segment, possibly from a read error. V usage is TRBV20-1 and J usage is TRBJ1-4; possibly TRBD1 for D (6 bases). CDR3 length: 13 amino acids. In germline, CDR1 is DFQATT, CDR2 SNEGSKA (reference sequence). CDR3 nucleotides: TGCAGCGCTAGCGGGGGGCCTCGAGAAAAACTGTTTTTT. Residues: CSASGGPREKLFF.

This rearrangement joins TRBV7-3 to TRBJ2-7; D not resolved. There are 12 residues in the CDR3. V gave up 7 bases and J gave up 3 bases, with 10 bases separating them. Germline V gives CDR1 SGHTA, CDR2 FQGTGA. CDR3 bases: TGTGCCAGCATTCGGAGATTCTACGAGCAGTACTTC. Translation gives CASIRRFYEQYF. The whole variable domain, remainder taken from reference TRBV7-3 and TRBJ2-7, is GAGVSQTPSNKVTEKGKYVELRCDPISGHTALYWYRQSLGQGPEFLIYFQGTGAADDSGLPNDRFFAVRPEGSVSTLKIQRTERGDSAVYLCASIRRFYEQYFGPGTRLTVT.

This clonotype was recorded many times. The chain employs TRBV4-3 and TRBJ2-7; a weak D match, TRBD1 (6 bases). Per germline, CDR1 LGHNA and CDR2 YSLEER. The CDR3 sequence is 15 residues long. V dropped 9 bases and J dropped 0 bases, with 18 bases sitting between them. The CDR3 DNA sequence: TGCGCCAGTCCGAAAGGACAGTCTCCCTCCTACGAGCAGTACTTC. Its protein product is CASPKGQSPSYEQYF.

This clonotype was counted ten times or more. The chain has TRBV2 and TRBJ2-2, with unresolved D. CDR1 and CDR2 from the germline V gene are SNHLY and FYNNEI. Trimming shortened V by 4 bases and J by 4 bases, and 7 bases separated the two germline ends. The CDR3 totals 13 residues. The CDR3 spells CASSAGRTGELFF. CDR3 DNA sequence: TGTGCCAGCAGTGCAGGTCGCACCGGGGAGCTGTTTTTT.

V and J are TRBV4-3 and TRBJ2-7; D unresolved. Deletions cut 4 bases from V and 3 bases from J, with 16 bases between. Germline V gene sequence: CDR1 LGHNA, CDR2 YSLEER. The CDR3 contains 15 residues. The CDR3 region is CASSPTLAQNYEQYF. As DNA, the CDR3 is TGCGCCAGCAGCCCAACGCTGGCACAAAACTACGAGCAGTACTTC.

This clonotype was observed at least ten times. The CDR3 nucleotides read TGTGCCAGCCAGATCCGACTAAGCTCCTACAATGAGCAGTTCTTC. The encoded protein is CASQIRLSSYNEQFF. The chain links TRBV12-3 or TRBV12-4 to TRBJ2-1, with D possibly matching TRBD2 (5 bases). There are 15 residues in the CDR3. V was cut by 8 bases and J by 0 bases, with 14 bases left in between.

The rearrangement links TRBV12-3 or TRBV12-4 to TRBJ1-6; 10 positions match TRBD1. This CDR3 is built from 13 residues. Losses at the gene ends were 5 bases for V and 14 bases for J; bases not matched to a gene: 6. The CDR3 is CASSPTGGMALHF. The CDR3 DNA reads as TGTGCCAGCAGTCCGACAGGGGGCATGGCCCTCCACTTT.

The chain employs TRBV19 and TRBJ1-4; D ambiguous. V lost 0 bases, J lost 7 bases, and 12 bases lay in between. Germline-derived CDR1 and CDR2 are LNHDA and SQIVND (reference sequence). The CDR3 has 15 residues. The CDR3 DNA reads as TGTGCCAGTAGTATAGATTCCCAGGACGGTGAAAAACTGTTTTTT. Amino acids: CASSIDSQDGEKLFF.

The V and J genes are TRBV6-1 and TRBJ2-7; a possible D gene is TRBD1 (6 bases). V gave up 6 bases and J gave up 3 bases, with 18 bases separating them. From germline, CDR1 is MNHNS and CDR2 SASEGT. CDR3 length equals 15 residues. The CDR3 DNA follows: TGTGCCAGCAGATTTACATACCGGGACAACTACGAGCAGTACTTC. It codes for CASRFTYRDNYEQYF.

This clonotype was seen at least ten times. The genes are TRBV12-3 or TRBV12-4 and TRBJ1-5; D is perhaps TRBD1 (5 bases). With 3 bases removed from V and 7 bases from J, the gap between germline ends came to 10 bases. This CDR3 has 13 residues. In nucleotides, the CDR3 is TGTGCCAGCAGTTTTGGGGCGGCCCAGCCCCAGCATTTT. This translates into CASSFGAAQPQHF.

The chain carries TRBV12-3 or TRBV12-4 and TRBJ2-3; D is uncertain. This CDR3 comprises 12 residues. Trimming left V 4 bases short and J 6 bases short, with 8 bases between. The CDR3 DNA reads TGTGCCAGCAGTTCCGCGCTCGATACGCAGTATTTT. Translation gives CASSSALDTQYF.

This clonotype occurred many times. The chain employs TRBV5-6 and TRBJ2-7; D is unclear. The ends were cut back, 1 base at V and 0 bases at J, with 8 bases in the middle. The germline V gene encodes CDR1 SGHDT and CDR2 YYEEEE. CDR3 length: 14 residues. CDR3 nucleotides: TGTGCCAGCAGCTTGACAAGGAGCTCCTACGAGCAGTACTTC. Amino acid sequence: CASSLTRSSYEQYF.

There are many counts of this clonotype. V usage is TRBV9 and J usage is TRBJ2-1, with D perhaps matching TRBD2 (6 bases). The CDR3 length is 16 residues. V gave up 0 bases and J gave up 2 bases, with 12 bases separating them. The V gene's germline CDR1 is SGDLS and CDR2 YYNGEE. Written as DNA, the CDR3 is TGTGCCAGCAGCGTAGAGCTAGCGTTAGCCTACAATGAGCAGTTCTTC. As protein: CASSVELALAYNEQFF. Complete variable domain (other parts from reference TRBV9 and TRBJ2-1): DSGVTQTPKHLITATGQRVTLRCSPRSGDLSVYWYQQSLDQGLQFLIQYYNGEERAKGNILERFSAQQFPDLHSELNLSSLELGDSALYFCASSVELALAYNEQFFGPGTRLTVL.

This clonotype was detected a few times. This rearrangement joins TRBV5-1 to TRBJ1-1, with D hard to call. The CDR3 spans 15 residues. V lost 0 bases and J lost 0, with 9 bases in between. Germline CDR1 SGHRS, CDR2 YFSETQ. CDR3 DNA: TGCGCCAGCAGCTTGGAGCAGGTAGTGAACACTGAAGCTTTCTTT. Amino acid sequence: CASSLEQVVNTEAFF.

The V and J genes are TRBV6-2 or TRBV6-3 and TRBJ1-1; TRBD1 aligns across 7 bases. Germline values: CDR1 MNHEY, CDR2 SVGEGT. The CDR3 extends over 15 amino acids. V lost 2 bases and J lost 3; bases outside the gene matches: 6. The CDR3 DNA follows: TGTGCCAGCAGTTACAAGGGGGCGGTGGACACTGAAGCTTTCTTT. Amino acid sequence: CASSYKGAVDTEAFF.

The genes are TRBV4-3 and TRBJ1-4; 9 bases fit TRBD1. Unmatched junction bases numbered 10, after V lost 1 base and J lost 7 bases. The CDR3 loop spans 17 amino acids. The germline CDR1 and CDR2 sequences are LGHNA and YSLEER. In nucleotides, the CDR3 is TGCGCCAGCAGCCAAGGGTTTACAGGGGGCTATCGTGAAAAACTGTTTTTT. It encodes CASSQGFTGGYREKLFF.

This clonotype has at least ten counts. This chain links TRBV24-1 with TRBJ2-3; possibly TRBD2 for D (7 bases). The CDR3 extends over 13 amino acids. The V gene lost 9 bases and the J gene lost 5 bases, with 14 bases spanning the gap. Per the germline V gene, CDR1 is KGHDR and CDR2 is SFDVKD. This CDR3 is CATGGRGGDTQYF. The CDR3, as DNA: TGTGCCACCGGAGGGAGGGGGGGAGATACGCAGTATTTT.

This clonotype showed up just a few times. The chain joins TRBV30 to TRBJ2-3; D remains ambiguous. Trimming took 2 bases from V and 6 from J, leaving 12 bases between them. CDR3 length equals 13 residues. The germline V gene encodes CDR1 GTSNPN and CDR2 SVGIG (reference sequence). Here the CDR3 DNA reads TGTGCCTGGAGTAGATTGGATGCGGATACGCAGTATTTT. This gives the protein CAWSRLDADTQYF. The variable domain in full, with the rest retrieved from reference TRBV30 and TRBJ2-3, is SQTIHQWPATLVQPVGSPLSLECTVEGTSNPNLYWYRQAAGRGLQLLFYSVGIGQISSEVPQNLSASRPQDRQFILSSKKLLLSDSGFYLCAWSRLDADTQYFGPGTRLTVL.

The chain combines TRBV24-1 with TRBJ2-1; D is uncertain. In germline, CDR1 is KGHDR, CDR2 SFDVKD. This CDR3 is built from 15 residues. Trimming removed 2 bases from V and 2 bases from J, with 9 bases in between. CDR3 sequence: CATSDSRHPYNEQFF. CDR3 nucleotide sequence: TGTGCCACCAGTGATTCCCGGCACCCCTACAATGAGCAGTTCTTC.

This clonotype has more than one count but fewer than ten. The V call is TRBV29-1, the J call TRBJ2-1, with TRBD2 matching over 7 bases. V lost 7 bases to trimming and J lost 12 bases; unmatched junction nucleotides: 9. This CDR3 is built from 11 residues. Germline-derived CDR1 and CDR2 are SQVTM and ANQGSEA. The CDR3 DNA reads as TGCAGCGCTGGCGGGAGTTTAACGCAGTTCTTC. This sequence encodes CSAGGSLTQFF.

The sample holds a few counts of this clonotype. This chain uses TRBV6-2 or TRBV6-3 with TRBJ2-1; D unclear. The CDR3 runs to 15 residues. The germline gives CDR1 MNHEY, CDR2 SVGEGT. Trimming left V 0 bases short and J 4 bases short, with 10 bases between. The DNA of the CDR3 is TGTGCCAGCAGTTACTCGGATGAGGCTTACAATGAGCAGTTCTTC. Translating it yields CASSYSDEAYNEQFF.

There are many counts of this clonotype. The CDR3 DNA reads as TGTGCCAGCAGTTTAGCGGGACTGGTTTCCTACGAGCAGTACTTC. Translating it yields CASSLAGLVSYEQYF. The genes are TRBV12-3 or TRBV12-4 and TRBJ2-7; TRBD2 might be the D (6 bases). Trimming took off 0 bases at V and 1 base at J, with 10 bases between the two ends. This CDR3 is 15 amino acids long.

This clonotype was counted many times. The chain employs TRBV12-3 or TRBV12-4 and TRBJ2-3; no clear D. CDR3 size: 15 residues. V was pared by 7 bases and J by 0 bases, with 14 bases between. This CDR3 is CASTTISHSTDTQYF. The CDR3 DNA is TGTGCCAGCACTACGATCAGTCATAGCACAGATACGCAGTATTTT.

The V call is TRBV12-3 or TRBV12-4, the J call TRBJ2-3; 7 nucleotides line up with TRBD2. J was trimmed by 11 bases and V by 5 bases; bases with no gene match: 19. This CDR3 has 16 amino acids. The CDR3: CASSPRGGGSDTRQYF. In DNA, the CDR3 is TGTGCCAGCAGTCCTAGGGGCGGGGGTAGCGATACTCGGCAGTATTTT.

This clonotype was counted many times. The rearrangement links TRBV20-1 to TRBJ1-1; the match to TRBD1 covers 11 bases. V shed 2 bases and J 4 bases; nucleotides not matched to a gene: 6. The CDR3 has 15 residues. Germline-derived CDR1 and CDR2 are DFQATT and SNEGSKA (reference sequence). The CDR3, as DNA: TGCAGTGCTAGAAATTTGGGACAGGGGGGCACTGAAGCTTTCTTT. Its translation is CSARNLGQGGTEAFF.

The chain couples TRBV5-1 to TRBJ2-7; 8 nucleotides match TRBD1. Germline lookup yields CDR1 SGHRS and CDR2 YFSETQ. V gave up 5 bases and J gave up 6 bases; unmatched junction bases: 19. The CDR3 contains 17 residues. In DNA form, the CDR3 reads TGCGCCAGCAGTCCGAGACAGGGGCAAAGGTTCGGGAGCGAGCAGTACTTC. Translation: CASSPRQGQRFGSEQYF. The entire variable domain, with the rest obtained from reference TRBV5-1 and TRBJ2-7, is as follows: KAGVTQTPRYLIKTRGQQVTLSCSPISGHRSVSWYQQTPGQGLQFLFEYFSETQRNKGNFPGRFSGRQFSNSRSEMNVSTLELGDSALYLCASSPRQGQRFGSEQYFGPGTRLTVT.

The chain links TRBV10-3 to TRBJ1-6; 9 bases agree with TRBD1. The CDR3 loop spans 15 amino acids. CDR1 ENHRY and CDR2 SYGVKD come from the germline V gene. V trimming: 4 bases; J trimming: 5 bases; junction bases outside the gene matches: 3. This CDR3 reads CAISAGTGHNSPLHF. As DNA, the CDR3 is TGTGCCATCAGTGCTGGGACAGGGCATAATTCACCCCTCCACTTT.

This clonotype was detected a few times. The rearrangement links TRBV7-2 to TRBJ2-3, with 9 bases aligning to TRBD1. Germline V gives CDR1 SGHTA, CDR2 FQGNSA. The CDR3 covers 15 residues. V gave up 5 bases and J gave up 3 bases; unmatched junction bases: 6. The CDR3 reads CASSQPGQGTDTQYF. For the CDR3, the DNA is TGTGCCAGCAGCCAACCGGGACAGGGTACAGATACGCAGTATTTT.

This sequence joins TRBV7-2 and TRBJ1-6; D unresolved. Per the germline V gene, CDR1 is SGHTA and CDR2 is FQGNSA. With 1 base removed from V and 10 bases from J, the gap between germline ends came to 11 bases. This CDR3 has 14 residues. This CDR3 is CASSLVFSGSPLHF. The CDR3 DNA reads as TGTGCCAGCAGCTTAGTATTTTCCGGGTCACCCCTCCACTTT.